These 31 T cell receptor beta chains originate from one sample sequenced in a study of cytomegalovirus exposure and HLA in healthy donors. 13 Jbeta primers and 60 Vbeta primers were used for the PCR. Generated by immunoSEQ multiplex PCR, the TCRdb table keeps only in-frame clones and is missing some. Of around 130,000 clones in the sample, around 77% were seen once. The sample was PBMCs. These receptors were taken from a man aged 25 to 40 in good health and CMV-seronegative.

The rearrangement links TRBV7-6 to TRBJ1-6; perhaps TRBD1 as D (6 bases). This CDR3 spans 21 amino acids. The germline gives CDR1 SGHVS, CDR2 FNYEAQ. The ends were cut back, 0 bases at V and 0 bases at J, with 21 bases in the middle. This CDR3 is CASSLARGWQTPSSYNSPLHF. DNA of the CDR3: TGTGCCAGCAGCTTAGCGAGGGGGTGGCAGACCCCAAGCTCCTATAATTCACCCCTCCACTTT.

The chain recombines TRBV5-1 with TRBJ1-1, with D perhaps TRBD1 (5 bases). V lost 5 bases and J lost 2, with 13 bases in between. Germline-derived CDR1 and CDR2 are SGHRS and YFSETQ. This CDR3 comprises 14 residues. The CDR3 here is CASSSRQGNTEAFF. For the CDR3, the DNA is TGCGCCAGCAGTTCGCGCCAGGGTAACACTGAAGCTTTCTTT.

The chain combines TRBV5-1 with TRBJ1-1; perhaps TRBD1 as D (5 bases). V lost 1 base and J lost 4, with 8 bases in between. The CDR3 is 13 residues long. From germline, CDR1 is SGHRS and CDR2 YFSETQ. The CDR3 spells CASSLQGGTEAFF. The CDR3 coding sequence is TGCGCCAGCAGCTTGCAGGGAGGCACTGAAGCTTTCTTT.

This chain joins TRBV5-1 and TRBJ1-1; D might be TRBD1 (6 bases). The CDR3 is made up of 14 amino acids. V lost 5 bases and J 3 bases, leaving 14 bases between the germline ends. Germline loops: CDR1 SGHRS, CDR2 YFSETQ. CDR3 coding DNA: TGCGCCAGCAGGAACAGGGAGGGGGACACTGAAGCTTTCTTT. The encoded protein is CASRNREGDTEAFF.

This sequence joins TRBV5-6 and TRBJ1-1; perhaps TRBD1 as D (5 bases). This CDR3 has 16 amino acids. Germline V gives CDR1 SGHDT, CDR2 YYEEEE. The V and J ends lost 0 bases and 4 bases respectively, with 16 bases between them. CDR3: CASSLAVWGGGTEAFF. The CDR3 region has the DNA TGTGCCAGCAGCTTGGCTGTATGGGGGGGTGGCACTGAAGCTTTCTTT.

This clone was counted a single time. The rearrangement links TRBV18 to TRBJ2-1; weak D call: TRBD2 (5 bases). Germline loops: CDR1 KGHSH, CDR2 LQKENI. This CDR3 has 13 amino acids. V shed 2 bases and J shed 7 bases, with 9 bases lying between them. The CDR3 coding sequence is TGTGCCAGCTCACCAAGGGAGCGGAATGAGCAGTTCTTC. Protein product: CASSPRERNEQFF.

The genes are TRBV9 and TRBJ2-7; perhaps TRBD1 as D (6 bases). CDR1 and CDR2 from the germline V gene are SGDLS and YYNGEE. The CDR3 consists of 13 residues. Trimming took 0 bases from V and 6 from J, leaving 10 bases between them. This chain's CDR3 is CASSVVGTTEQYF. The CDR3 nucleotides read TGTGCCAGCAGCGTAGTTGGGACAACCGAGCAGTACTTC.

The chain links TRBV5-1 to TRBJ2-3, with 7 nucleotides matching TRBD2. CDR3 length equals 15 residues. CDR1 and CDR2 (germline): SGHRS, YFSETQ. J gave up 0 bases and V 2 bases, and 3 bases lay outside the gene matches. CDR3 sequence reads: CASSLPSGSTDTQYF. The CDR3, as DNA: TGCGCCAGCAGCTTACCTAGCGGCAGCACAGATACGCAGTATTTT. Based on the CDR3 plus reference TRBV5-1 and TRBJ2-3, the full variable domain is KAGVTQTPRYLIKTRGQQVTLSCSPISGHRSVSWYQQTPGQGLQFLFEYFSETQRNKGNFPGRFSGRQFSNSRSEMNVSTLELGDSALYLCASSLPSGSTDTQYFGPGTRLTVL.

This clone was observed a handful of times. The rearrangement joins TRBV7-2 to TRBJ2-1; possible D gene TRBD2, 6 bases. CDR3 size: 13 residues. V was pared by 2 bases and J by 10 bases, with 12 bases between. Per germline, CDR1 SGHTA and CDR2 FQGNSA. DNA for the CDR3: TGTGCCAGCAGCTTACTAGCGATATCGGAGCAGTTCTTC. Translation gives CASSLLAISEQFF.

V gene TRBV18 combines with J gene TRBJ1-2; 10 bases are a match to TRBD1. Looked up from germline, CDR1 is KGHSH and CDR2 is LQKENI. With V trimmed by 3 bases and J by 3 bases, 4 bases remained unmatched. The CDR3 runs to 15 residues. CDR3 sequence reads: CASSPTTGGYYGYTF. The CDR3 DNA follows: TGTGCCAGCTCACCGACGACAGGGGGCTACTATGGCTACACCTTC.

This clone was seen once. The J gene is TRBJ2-7, the V gene TRBV11-2, with unresolved D. The CDR3 consists of 14 residues. V shed 0 bases and J shed 3 bases, with 9 bases lying between them. The germline V gene has CDR1 SGHAT and CDR2 FQNNGV. DNA for the CDR3: TGTGCCAGCAGCTTAGAGGCTAGGATCTACGAGCAGTACTTC. It is translated as CASSLEARIYEQYF.

The CDR3 sequence: CASSRFGNQETQYF. CDR3 nucleotides: TGTGCCAGTAGTAGGTTCGGGAACCAAGAGACCCAGTACTTC. The chain joins TRBV19 to TRBJ2-5, with D perhaps TRBD2 (5 bases). The CDR3 has 14 residues. V was shortened by 4 bases and J by 0 bases, with 9 bases between the two germline ends. CDR1 and CDR2 from the germline V gene are LNHDA and SQIVND (reference sequence).

J is TRBJ2-7 and V is TRBV7-2, with D possibly matching TRBD2 (6 bases). Germline lookup yields CDR1 SGHTA and CDR2 FQGNSA. The CDR3 is made up of 15 amino acids. The V end was cut by 4 bases, the J end by 0 bases, with 13 bases between. CDR3 loop: CASSWGTGLSYEQYF. The CDR3 DNA sequence: TGTGCCAGCAGCTGGGGGACGGGACTCTCCTACGAGCAGTACTTC.

The V call is TRBV28, the J call TRBJ1-3; no reliable D call. V was trimmed by 10 bases and J by 2 bases, leaving 9 bases between them. In germline, CDR1 is MDHEN, CDR2 SYDVKM. This CDR3 spans 12 amino acids. CDR3 protein: CAITTPGNTIYF. DNA for the CDR3: TGTGCCATTACTACCCCTGGAAACACCATATATTTT.

This clone was detected only once. The gene calls are TRBV7-3 and TRBJ2-1; 7 bases line up with TRBD2. The V and J ends lost 2 bases and 2 bases, in that order; junction bases with no gene match: 3. Germline CDR1 and CDR2: SGHTA and FQGTGA. The CDR3 totals 15 residues. The chain's CDR3 is CASSLVAGAYNEQFF. In nucleotides, the CDR3 is TGTGCCAGCAGCTTAGTTGCGGGAGCCTACAATGAGCAGTTCTTC. Full variable domain (rest looked up from reference TRBV7-3 and TRBJ2-1): GAGVSQTPSNKVTEKGKYVELRCDPISGHTALYWYRQSLGQGPEFLIYFQGTGAADDSGLPNDRFFAVRPEGSVSTLKIQRTERGDSAVYLCASSLVAGAYNEQFFGPGTRLTVL.

The rearrangement links TRBV5-4 to TRBJ2-2, with TRBD1 identical over 8 bases. With V trimmed by 4 bases and J by 1 base, 6 bases remained unmatched. This CDR3 is built from 16 residues. CDR1 and CDR2 from the germline V gene are SGHNT and YYREEE (reference sequence). This chain's CDR3 is CASSLGQGGNTGELFF. The CDR3 DNA is TGTGCCAGCAGCCTCGGACAGGGAGGGAACACCGGGGAGCTGTTTTTT. The whole variable domain, remainder taken from reference TRBV5-4 and TRBJ2-2, is ETGVTQSPTHLIKTRGQQVTLRCSSQSGHNTVSWYQQALGQGPQFIFQYYREEENGRGNFPPRFSGLQFPNYSSELNVNALELDDSALYLCASSLGQGGNTGELFFGEGSRLTVL.

The chain recombines TRBV19 with TRBJ1-1; no clear D gene. The CDR3 spans 13 residues. The V gene's germline CDR1 is LNHDA and CDR2 SQIVND (reference sequence). The ends were cut back, 3 bases at V and 8 bases at J, with 13 bases in the middle. CDR3: CASSIRLEVEAFF. The DNA of the CDR3 is TGTGCCAGTAGTATCCGTTTGGAGGTAGAAGCTTTCTTT.

The chain uses TRBV11-2 and TRBJ1-5; possibly TRBD1 for D (6 bases). The V end was cut by 5 bases, the J end by 6 bases, with 17 bases between. CDR1 is SGHAT, CDR2 FQNNGV, per germline. The length of the CDR3 is 15 residues. The CDR3 nucleotides read TGTGCCAGCAGCCAAACAACAGGGCTCGGTCAGCCCCAGCATTTT. Its translation is CASSQTTGLGQPQHF.

The V gene is TRBV7-2, the J gene TRBJ2-7, with 9 bases fitting TRBD1. The CDR3 length is 13 residues. Looked up from germline, CDR1 is SGHTA and CDR2 is FQGNSA. V shed 6 bases and J 7 bases; nucleotides not matched to a gene: 7. The CDR3 bases are TGTGCCAGCAGACGGACAGGGGCGGGGGAGCAGTACTTC. This gives the protein CASRRTGAGEQYF.

This clone was counted once. The chain is built from TRBV25-1 and TRBJ2-3; a possible D gene is TRBD1 (6 bases). The CDR3 has 17 amino acids. Germline assignment: CDR1 MGHDK and CDR2 SYGVNS. Deletions cut 2 bases from V and 0 bases from J, with 15 bases between. The CDR3 coding sequence is TGTGCCAGCAGTGAAGGGGGCAGCTATTGGAGCACAGATACGCAGTATTTT. It is translated as CASSEGGSYWSTDTQYF.

This chain connects TRBV29-1 to TRBJ2-7, with 10 bases matching TRBD1. Germline lookup yields CDR1 SQVTM and CDR2 ANQGSEA. J lost 3 bases, V lost 7 bases, and 6 bases had no gene match. The CDR3 has 13 amino acids. The CDR3 DNA is TGCAGCGCCGGGACAGGGGCAATCTACGAGCAGTACTTC. Translated: CSAGTGAIYEQYF.

The gene calls are TRBV10-2 and TRBJ2-1; D remains unclear. This CDR3 spans 15 amino acids. The V end was cut by 4 bases, the J end by 0 bases, with 10 bases between. The germline V gene encodes CDR1 WSHSY and CDR2 SAAADI. The CDR3 here is CASSGAGASYNEQFF. The CDR3 DNA follows: TGCGCCAGCAGTGGGGCAGGTGCCTCCTACAATGAGCAGTTCTTC.

The table lists this clone with a count of one. V and J are TRBV7-9 and TRBJ1-1; a possible D gene is TRBD1 (5 bases). The CDR3 covers 15 residues. V was trimmed by 0 bases and J by 6 bases, leaving 14 bases between them. Germline values: CDR1 SEHNR, CDR2 FQNEAQ (reference sequence). The CDR3 is CASSLASGYRAEAFF. The DNA for the CDR3 is TGTGCCAGCAGCTTAGCTTCAGGGTATCGGGCTGAAGCTTTCTTT.

This sequence joins TRBV21-1 and TRBJ2-7; the table names TRBD2, a call not compared with the DNA. TRBV21-1 is a pseudogene locus. The CDR3 covers 16 residues. The CDR3 region is CASSKALAGVSYEQYF. Here the CDR3 DNA reads TGTGCCAGCAGCAAAGCCCTAGCGGGAGTTTCCTACGAGCAGTACTTC.

This rearrangement joins TRBV28 to TRBJ2-7; D uncertain. V shed 1 base and J shed 0 bases, with 10 bases lying between them. Germline V gene data show CDR1 as MDHEN and CDR2 as SYDVKM. The CDR3 covers 15 residues. CDR3 sequence: CASSLFAVGSYEQYF. The DNA for the CDR3 is TGTGCCAGCAGTTTATTCGCGGTGGGCTCCTACGAGCAGTACTTC.

The chain uses TRBV9 and TRBJ2-5; tentatively, D is TRBD1 (5 bases). The CDR3 runs 15 residues. The germline CDR1 and CDR2 sequences are SGDLS and YYNGEE. Deletions cut 4 bases from V and 3 bases from J, with 16 bases between. CDR3 in DNA: TGTGCCAGCAGCATTTTTGGACAAGCTGAAGAGACCCAGTACTTC. It translates to CASSIFGQAEETQYF. The variable domain in full, with the rest retrieved from reference TRBV9 and TRBJ2-5, is DSGVTQTPKHLITATGQRVTLRCSPRSGDLSVYWYQQSLDQGLQFLIQYYNGEERAKGNILERFSAQQFPDLHSELNLSSLELGDSALYFCASSIFGQAEETQYFGPGTRLLVL.

The chain couples TRBV6-5 to TRBJ1-2; D gene unclear. The CDR3 extends over 14 amino acids. V shed 0 bases and J shed 2 bases, with 7 bases lying between them. Germline CDR1 is MNHEY and CDR2 is SVGAGI. CDR3 sequence: CASSYSTPNYGYTF. CDR3 DNA sequence: TGTGCCAGCAGTTACTCGACTCCCAACTATGGCTACACCTTC.

The genes are TRBV7-9 and TRBJ2-6; D uncertain. Looked up from germline, CDR1 is SEHNR and CDR2 is FQNEAQ (reference sequence). The V gene lost 0 bases and the J gene lost 1 base, with 7 bases spanning the gap. The CDR3 is made up of 16 amino acids. The CDR3 region is CASSLAELSGANVLTF. CDR3 DNA sequence: TGTGCCAGCAGCTTAGCCGAGTTGTCTGGGGCCAACGTCCTGACTTTC.

This clone is a singleton in its sample. V gene TRBV28 combines with J gene TRBJ2-5; 11 positions match TRBD2. CDR3 length equals 16 residues. The V gene end was trimmed by 2 bases and the J gene end by 4 bases; junction bases not matched to a gene: 6. Germline assignment: CDR1 MDHEN and CDR2 SYDVKM. The CDR3 bases are TGTGCCAGCAGTTTACGACTAGCGGGGCGGGCAGAGACCCAGTACTTC. Translation: CASSLRLAGRAETQYF.

J is TRBJ2-7 and V is TRBV6-5; TRBD2 might be the D (6 bases). The length of the CDR3 is 15 residues. The germline gives CDR1 MNHEY, CDR2 SVGAGI. V was pared by 2 bases and J by 4 bases, with 15 bases between. The chain's CDR3 is CASSYAGTGEYEQYF. The CDR3 nucleotides are TGTGCCAGCAGTTACGCAGGGACTGGAGAGTACGAGCAGTACTTC.

The rearrangement joins TRBV5-1 to TRBJ1-6; TRBD1 is a possible D gene (6 bases). CDR3 length equals 15 residues. Between the trimmed V and J ends, which lost 0 bases and 7 bases, there was a span of 11 bases. Germline-derived CDR1 and CDR2 are SGHRS and YFSETQ. The CDR3 bases are TGCGCCAGCAGCTTGGATGGGGACAAAAATTCACCCCTCCACTTT. Translated: CASSLDGDKNSPLHF.